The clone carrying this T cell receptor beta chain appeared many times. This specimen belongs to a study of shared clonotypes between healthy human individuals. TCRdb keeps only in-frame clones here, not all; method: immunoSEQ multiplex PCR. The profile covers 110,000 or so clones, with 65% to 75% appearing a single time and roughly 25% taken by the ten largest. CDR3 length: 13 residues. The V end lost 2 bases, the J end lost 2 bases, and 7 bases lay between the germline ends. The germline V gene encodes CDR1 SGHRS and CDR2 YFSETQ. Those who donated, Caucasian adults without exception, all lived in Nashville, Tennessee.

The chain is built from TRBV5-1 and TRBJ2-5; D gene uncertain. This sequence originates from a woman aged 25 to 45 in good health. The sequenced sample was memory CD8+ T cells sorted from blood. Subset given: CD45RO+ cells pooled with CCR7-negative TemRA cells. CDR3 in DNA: TGCGCCAGCAGCTTTCCGGAACAAGAGACCCAGTACTTC. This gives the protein CASSFPEQETQYF.